The source of this TCR beta chain is a study of T cell repertoires in cytomegalovirus infection. CDR3 length equals 15 residues. Germline V gives CDR1 SGHTA, CDR2 FQGNSA. V was shortened by 3 bases and J by 12 bases, with 21 bases between the two germline ends. This clonotype showed up just a few times. Its antigen is as yet unknown. Each CDR3 protein gets one entry after TCRdb re-called the reads with MiXCR. The sample holds around 500,000 distinct CDR3 sequences, about 42% seen once. This receptor was identified in a human donor in good health (CMV status not recorded). Some clones in this sample may be carry-over from other donors' samples. The specimen was cultured PBMCs, collected from culture after CMV antigen stimulation. The gene calls are TRBV7-2 and TRBJ2-1; no clear D gene. CDR3 in amino acids: CASSFAHSGGLGQFF. CDR3 bases: TGTGCCAGCAGCTTTGCTCACTCAGGCGGTCTCGGGCAGTTCTTC.